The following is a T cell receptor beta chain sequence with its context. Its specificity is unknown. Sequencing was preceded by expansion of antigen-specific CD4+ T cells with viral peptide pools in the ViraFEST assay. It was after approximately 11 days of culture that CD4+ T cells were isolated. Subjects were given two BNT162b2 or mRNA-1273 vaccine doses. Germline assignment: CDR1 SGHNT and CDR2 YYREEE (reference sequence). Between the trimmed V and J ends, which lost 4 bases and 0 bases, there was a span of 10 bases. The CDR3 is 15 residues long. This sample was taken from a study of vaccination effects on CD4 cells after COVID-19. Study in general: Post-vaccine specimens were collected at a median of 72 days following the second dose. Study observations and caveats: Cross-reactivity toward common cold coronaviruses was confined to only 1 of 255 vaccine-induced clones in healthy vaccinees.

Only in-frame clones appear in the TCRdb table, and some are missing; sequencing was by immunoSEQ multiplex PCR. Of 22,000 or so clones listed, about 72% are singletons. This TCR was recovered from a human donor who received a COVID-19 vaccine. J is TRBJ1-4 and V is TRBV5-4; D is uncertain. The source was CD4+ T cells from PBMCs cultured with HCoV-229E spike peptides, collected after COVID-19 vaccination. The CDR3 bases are TGTGCCAGCAGCACTGGAGGCACAACTAATGAAAAACTGTTTTTT. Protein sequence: CASSTGGTTNEKLFF.